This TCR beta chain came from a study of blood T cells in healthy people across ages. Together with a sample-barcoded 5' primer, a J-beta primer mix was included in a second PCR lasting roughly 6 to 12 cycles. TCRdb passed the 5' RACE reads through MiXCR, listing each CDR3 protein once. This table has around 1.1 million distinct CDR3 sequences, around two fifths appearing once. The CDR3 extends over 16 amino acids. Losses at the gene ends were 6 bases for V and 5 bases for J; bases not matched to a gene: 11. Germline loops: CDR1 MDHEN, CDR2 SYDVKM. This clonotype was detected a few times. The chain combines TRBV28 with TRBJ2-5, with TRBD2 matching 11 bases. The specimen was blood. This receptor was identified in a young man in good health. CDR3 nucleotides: TGTGCCAGCAGCATTTTAGCCTCTAGCGGGGGGGAGACCCAGTACTTC. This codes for CASSILASSGGETQYF.